There are many counts of the clone carrying this T cell receptor beta chain. The PCR had 60 Vbeta and 13 Jbeta primers. As originally analysed: Per a later analysis, the number of unique TCR beta chains was about 80 million, of which 8.5 million to 11 million were shared. Clones were read by immunoSEQ multiplex PCR, and TCRdb kept only the in-frame ones, dropping some. That table gives V, J and clone size, and the DNA gave D and trimming. The sample has about 140,000 clones; 60% to 85% are singletons. The study sampled nominally healthy donors, though unrecorded immune exposures were likely. The sample belongs to a study of cytomegalovirus exposure and HLA in healthy donors. The sequenced material came from PBMCs. This clonotype was obtained from a man aged 35 to 55 in good health and CMV-seronegative.

The CDR3 sequence: CASSEGTGHTDTQYF. In DNA form, the CDR3 reads TGTGCCAGCAGTGAAGGGACAGGGCACACAGATACGCAGTATTTT. V gene TRBV6-1 combines with J gene TRBJ2-3; 8 nucleotides line up with TRBD1. The CDR3 consists of 15 residues. The junction had 2 bases not matched to a gene; V was cut back by 1 base and J by 2 bases. From germline, CDR1 is MNHNS and CDR2 SASEGT.